One and the same sample provided the 15 T cell receptor beta chains below, sequenced in a study of PD-1 blockade in classical Hodgkin lymphoma. Time point: newly diagnosed, previously untreated cHL patient sample. Sequencing used immunoSEQ multiplex PCR; TCRdb keeps in-frame clones, though not all of them. Of about 25,000 clones in the sample, approximately 95% were seen once. Source material: peripheral blood mononuclear cells (PBMCs). The receptors come from a human donor with classical Hodgkin lymphoma.

The chain recombines TRBV14 with TRBJ2-4; D remains ambiguous. Germline V gives CDR1 SGHDN, CDR2 FVKESK. V gave up 2 bases and J gave up 6 bases, with 14 bases separating them. The CDR3 is made up of 15 amino acids. The CDR3 DNA follows: TGTGCCAGCAGCCAATCGCGGCAGTTAATAAACATTCAGTACTTC. Protein: CASSQSRQLINIQYF.

The chain couples TRBV18 to TRBJ2-7; TRBD1 aligns across 8 bases. J gave up 4 bases and V 3 bases, and 5 bases lay outside the gene matches. This CDR3 comprises 14 residues. Germline values: CDR1 KGHSH, CDR2 LQKENI. CDR3 protein: CASSPRTGSYEQYF. In nucleotides, the CDR3 is TGTGCCAGCTCACCGAGGACAGGGTCGTACGAGCAGTACTTC.

The gene calls are TRBV4-3 and TRBJ1-2, with unresolved D. The CDR3 extends over 14 amino acids. V was clipped by 0 bases and J by 5 bases, with 10 bases between them. Per germline, CDR1 LGHNA and CDR2 YSLEER. The CDR3 DNA sequence: TGCGCCAGCAGCCAAGACGTCAGGAGGTATGGCTACACCTTC. Amino acids: CASSQDVRRYGYTF.

The chain recombines TRBV5-1 with TRBJ1-4; D possibly corresponds to TRBD1 (5 bases). The V gene lost 9 bases and the J gene lost 5 bases, with 17 bases spanning the gap. The CDR3 totals 14 residues. Per the germline V gene, CDR1 is SGHRS and CDR2 is YFSETQ. The CDR3 region is CATKNGDSNEKLFF. CDR3 nucleotides: TGCGCCACAAAGAACGGGGACTCAAATGAAAAACTGTTTTTT.

The CDR3 protein is CASSVTLAGGQLENEQFF. CDR3 bases: TGTGCCAGCAGCGTAACCCTAGCGGGAGGGCAATTAGAAAATGAGCAGTTCTTC. The J gene is TRBJ2-1, the V gene TRBV9, with 12 bases fitting TRBD2. The V gene's germline CDR1 is SGDLS and CDR2 YYNGEE. Trimming cost V 1 base and J 7 bases; bases outside gene matches: 12. This CDR3 contains 18 residues.

The CDR3 here is CASSLAAVEAFF. For the CDR3, the DNA is TGTGCCAGCAGCTTAGCCGCCGTTGAAGCTTTCTTT. The rearrangement uses TRBV7-9 and TRBJ1-1, with D hard to call. CDR3 length: 12 residues. The ends were cut back, 0 bases at V and 7 bases at J, with 6 bases in the middle. The germline V gene has CDR1 SEHNR and CDR2 FQNEAQ (reference sequence).

This clone has a handful of counts. The V call is TRBV5-1, the J call TRBJ2-5; 8 bases match TRBD1. Germline CDR1 and CDR2: SGHRS and YFSETQ. The CDR3 length is 19 residues. Trimming took 4 bases from V and 7 from J; bases not matched to a gene: 24. The CDR3 loop is CASSVGPGTGGRVPRTQYF. DNA of the CDR3: TGCGCCAGCAGCGTGGGTCCCGGGACAGGCGGCCGGGTTCCCAGGACCCAGTACTTC.

The rearrangement uses TRBV5-1 and TRBJ2-7; weak D call: TRBD2 (7 bases). V dropped 1 base and J dropped 2 bases, with 19 bases sitting between them. The CDR3 runs to 17 residues. The germline CDR1 and CDR2 sequences are SGHRS and YFSETQ. The CDR3 protein is CASSLWGGATRPYEQYF. Written as DNA, the CDR3 is TGCGCCAGCAGCTTGTGGGGGGGCGCTACTAGACCCTACGAGCAGTACTTC.

This clone was seen more than once but under ten times. V usage is TRBV27 and J usage is TRBJ2-7; TRBD1 matches at 10 bases. The V gene end was trimmed by 6 bases and the J gene end by 2 bases; junction bases not matched to a gene: 7. Germline V gene lookup returns CDR1 MNHEY and CDR2 SMNVEV (reference sequence). This CDR3 comprises 15 residues. The CDR3 here is CASRRIGTGAYEQYF. DNA of the CDR3: TGTGCCAGCAGACGAATCGGGACAGGGGCCTACGAGCAGTACTTC.

The chain employs TRBV7-2 and TRBJ2-4; D uncertain. Trimming took 3 bases from V and 11 from J, leaving 8 bases between them. Germline loops: CDR1 SGHTA, CDR2 FQGNSA. CDR3 length: 11 residues. In DNA, the CDR3 is TGTGCCAGCAGCTTGGGGTCCTTTCAGTACTTC. Protein sequence: CASSLGSFQYF.

The rearrangement uses TRBV5-1 and TRBJ2-1; the match to TRBD2 covers 7 bases. V dropped 7 bases and J dropped 15; count of bases not matched to a gene: 10. CDR3 size: 11 residues. Germline V gene sequence: CDR1 SGHRS, CDR2 YFSETQ. The CDR3 nucleotides are TGCGCCAGCCGCAGGGACTATTTGCCGTTCTTC. Its translation: CASRRDYLPFF.

CDR3: CAMKGQGTSSNYGYTF. CDR3 coding DNA: TGTGCCATGAAGGGACAGGGTACTTCGTCGAACTATGGCTACACCTTC. V usage is TRBV10-3 and J usage is TRBJ1-2; 9 bases match TRBD1. The CDR3 extends over 16 amino acids. Unmatched junction bases numbered 13, after V lost 9 bases and J lost 2 bases. Germline V gene lookup returns CDR1 ENHRY and CDR2 SYGVKD.

The chain is built from TRBV2 and TRBJ2-5; possibly TRBD2 for D (6 bases). This CDR3 is 13 amino acids long. Germline V lookup: CDR1 SNHLY, CDR2 FYNNEI. V lost 8 bases and J 4 bases, leaving 14 bases between the germline ends. CDR3 sequence reads: CASGGELLETQYF. CDR3 coding DNA: TGTGCCAGCGGAGGGGAGCTGTTAGAGACCCAGTACTTC.

There are a few counts of this clone. This chain connects TRBV10-3 to TRBJ2-3; 8 bases are shared with TRBD1. CDR3 length equals 15 residues. Germline CDR1 ENHRY, CDR2 SYGVKD. V shed 6 bases, J shed 0 bases, and the junction held 5 bases outside the gene matches. CDR3 sequence (DNA): TGTGCCATCAGGTTACAGGGGGGCAGCACAGATACGCAGTATTTT. It codes for CAIRLQGGSTDTQYF.

The J gene is TRBJ1-1, the V gene TRBV5-1; D ambiguous. Germline V CDR1 and CDR2: SGHRS, YFSETQ. The V end was cut by 0 bases, the J end by 5 bases, with 8 bases between. The CDR3 is 13 amino acids. In DNA form, the CDR3 reads TGCGCCAGCAGCTTGGCCCCCAGGACTGAAGCTTTCTTT. Protein: CASSLAPRTEAFF.